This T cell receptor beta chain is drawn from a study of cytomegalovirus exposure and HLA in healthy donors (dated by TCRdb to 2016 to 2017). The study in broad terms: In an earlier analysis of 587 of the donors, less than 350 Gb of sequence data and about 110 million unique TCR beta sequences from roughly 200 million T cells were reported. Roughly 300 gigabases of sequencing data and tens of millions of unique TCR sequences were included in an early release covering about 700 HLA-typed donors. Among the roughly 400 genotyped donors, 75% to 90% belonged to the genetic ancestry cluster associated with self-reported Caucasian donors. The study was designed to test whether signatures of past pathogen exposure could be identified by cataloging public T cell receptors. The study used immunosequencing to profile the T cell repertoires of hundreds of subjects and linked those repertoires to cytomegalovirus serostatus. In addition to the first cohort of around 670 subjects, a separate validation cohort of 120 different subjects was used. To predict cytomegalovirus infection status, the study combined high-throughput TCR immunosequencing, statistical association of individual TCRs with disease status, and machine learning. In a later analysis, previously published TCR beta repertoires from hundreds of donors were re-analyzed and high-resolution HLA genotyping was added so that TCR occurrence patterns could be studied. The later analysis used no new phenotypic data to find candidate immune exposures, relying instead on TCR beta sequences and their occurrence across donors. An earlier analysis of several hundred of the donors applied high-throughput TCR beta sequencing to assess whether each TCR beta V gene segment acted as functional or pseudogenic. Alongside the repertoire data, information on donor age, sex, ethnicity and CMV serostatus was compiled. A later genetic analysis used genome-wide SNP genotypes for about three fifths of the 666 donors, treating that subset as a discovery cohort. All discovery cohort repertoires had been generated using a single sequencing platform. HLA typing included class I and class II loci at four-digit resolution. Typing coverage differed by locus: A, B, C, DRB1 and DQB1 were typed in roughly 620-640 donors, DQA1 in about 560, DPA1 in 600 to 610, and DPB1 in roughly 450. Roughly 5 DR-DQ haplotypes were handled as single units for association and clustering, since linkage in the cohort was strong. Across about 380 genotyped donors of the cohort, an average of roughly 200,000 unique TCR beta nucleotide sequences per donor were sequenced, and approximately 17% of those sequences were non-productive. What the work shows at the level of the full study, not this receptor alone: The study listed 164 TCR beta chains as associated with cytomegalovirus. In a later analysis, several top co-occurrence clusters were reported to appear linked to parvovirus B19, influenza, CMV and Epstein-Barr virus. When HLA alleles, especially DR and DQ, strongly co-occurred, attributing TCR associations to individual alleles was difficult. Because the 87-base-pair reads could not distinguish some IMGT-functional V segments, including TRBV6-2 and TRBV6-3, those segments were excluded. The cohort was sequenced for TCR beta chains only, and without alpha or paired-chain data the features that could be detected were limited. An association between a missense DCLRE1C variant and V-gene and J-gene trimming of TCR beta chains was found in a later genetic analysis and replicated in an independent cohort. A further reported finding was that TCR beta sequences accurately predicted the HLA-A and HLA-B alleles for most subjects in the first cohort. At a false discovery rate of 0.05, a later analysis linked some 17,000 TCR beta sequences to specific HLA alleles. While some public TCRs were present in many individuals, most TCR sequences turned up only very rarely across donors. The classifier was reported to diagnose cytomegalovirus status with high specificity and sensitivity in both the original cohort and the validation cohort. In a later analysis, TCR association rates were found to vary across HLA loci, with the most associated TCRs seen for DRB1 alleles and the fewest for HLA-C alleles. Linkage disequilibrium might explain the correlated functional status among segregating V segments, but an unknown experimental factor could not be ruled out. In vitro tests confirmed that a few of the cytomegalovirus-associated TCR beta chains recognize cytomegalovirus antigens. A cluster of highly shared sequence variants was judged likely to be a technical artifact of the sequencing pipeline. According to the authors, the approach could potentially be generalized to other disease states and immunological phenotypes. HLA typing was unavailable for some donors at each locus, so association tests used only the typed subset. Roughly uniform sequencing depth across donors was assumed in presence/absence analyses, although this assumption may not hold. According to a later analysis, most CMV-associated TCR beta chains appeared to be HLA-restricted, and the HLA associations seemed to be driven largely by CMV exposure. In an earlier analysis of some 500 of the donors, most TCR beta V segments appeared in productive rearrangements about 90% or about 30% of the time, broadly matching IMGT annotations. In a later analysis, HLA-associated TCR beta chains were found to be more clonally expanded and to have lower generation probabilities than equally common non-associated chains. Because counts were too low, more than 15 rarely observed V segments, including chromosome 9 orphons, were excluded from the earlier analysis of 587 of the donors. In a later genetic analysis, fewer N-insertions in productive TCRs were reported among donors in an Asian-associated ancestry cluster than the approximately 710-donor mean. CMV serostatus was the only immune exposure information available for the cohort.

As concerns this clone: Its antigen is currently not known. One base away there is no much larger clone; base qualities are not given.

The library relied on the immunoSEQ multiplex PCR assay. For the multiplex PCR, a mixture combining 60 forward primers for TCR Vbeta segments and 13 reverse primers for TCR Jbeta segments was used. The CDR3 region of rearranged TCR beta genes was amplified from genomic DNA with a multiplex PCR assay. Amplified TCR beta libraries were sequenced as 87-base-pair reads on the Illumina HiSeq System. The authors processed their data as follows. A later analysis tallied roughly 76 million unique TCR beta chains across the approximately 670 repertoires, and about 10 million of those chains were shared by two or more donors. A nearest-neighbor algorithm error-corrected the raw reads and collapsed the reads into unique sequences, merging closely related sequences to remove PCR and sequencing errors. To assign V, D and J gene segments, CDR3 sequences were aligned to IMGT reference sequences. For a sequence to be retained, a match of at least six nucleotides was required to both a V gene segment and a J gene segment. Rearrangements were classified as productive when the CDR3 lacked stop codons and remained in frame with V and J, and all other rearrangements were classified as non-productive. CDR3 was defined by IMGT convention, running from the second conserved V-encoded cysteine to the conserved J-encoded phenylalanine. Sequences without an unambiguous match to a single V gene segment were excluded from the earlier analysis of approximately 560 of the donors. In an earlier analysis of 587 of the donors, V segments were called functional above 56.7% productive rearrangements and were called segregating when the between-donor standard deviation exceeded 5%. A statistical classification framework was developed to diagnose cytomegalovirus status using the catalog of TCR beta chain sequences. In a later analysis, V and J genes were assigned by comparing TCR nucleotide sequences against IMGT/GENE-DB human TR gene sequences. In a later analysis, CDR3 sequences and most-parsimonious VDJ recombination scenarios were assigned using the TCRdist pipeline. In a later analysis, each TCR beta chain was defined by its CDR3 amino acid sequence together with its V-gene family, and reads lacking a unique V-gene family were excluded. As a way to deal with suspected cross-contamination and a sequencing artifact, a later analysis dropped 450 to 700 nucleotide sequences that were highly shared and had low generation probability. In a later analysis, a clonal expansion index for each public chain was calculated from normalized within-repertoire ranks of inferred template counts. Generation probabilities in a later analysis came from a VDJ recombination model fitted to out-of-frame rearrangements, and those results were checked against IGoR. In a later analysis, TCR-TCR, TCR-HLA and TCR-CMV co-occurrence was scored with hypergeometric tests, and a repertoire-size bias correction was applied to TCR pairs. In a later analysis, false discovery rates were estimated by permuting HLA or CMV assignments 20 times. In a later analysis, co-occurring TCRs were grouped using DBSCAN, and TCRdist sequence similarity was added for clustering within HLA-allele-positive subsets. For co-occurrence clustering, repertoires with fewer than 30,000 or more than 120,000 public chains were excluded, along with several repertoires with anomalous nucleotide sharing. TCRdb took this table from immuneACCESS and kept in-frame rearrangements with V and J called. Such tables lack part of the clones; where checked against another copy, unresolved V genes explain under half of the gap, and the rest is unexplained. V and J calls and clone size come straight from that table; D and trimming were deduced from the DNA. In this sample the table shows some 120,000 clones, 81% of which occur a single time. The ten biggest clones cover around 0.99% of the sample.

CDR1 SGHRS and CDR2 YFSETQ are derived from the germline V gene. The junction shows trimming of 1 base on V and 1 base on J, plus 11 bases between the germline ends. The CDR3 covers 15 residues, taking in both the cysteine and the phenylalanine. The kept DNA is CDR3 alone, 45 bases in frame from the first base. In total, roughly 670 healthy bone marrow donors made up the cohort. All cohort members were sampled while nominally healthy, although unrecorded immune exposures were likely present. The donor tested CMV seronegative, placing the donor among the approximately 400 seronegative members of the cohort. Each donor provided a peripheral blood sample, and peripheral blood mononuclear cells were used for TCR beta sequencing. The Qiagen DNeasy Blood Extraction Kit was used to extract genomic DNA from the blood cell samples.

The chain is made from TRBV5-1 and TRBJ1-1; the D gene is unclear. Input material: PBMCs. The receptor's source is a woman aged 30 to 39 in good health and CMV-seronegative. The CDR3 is CASSLSFGQNTEAFF. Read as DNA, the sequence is TGCGCCAGCAGCTTGTCTTTTGGGCAGAACACTGAAGCTTTCTTT.